A single T cell receptor (beta chain) is shown here with its context. V was pared by 4 bases and J by 9 bases, with 7 bases of the junction left unmatched. Germline loops: CDR1 MNHEY, CDR2 SVGEGT. The CDR3 sequence is 14 residues long. In the authors' workflow: It was from reference gene primer amplification that nucleated cell counts were estimated. Clones were sequenced by immunoSEQ multiplex PCR, and TCRdb holds only the in-frame ones, with some missing. Clone size and the V and J calls come from that table; the DNA yielded D and trimming. Counted here are hundreds of thousands of clones, roughly 89% occurring once; the ten biggest clones make up roughly 4.3%. The data derive from a study of blood T cell repertoires in COVID-19. Study-level background: COVID-19 samples from acute and convalescent phases originated in the United States, Italy and Spain. PBMCs, B-cell-depleted T cells, or T cells provided the cDNA or gDNA that made up the material.

The clonotype was recovered from a woman aged 25 to 39 with acute or convalescent COVID-19. This chain uses TRBV6-2 or TRBV6-3 with TRBJ2-7, with 12 nucleotides matching TRBD1. The sequenced sample was peripheral blood. CDR3 sequence (DNA): TGTGCCAGCAGTTTTGGGACAGGGGGCTTAGGGCAGTACTTC. It yields the protein CASSFGTGGLGQYF.